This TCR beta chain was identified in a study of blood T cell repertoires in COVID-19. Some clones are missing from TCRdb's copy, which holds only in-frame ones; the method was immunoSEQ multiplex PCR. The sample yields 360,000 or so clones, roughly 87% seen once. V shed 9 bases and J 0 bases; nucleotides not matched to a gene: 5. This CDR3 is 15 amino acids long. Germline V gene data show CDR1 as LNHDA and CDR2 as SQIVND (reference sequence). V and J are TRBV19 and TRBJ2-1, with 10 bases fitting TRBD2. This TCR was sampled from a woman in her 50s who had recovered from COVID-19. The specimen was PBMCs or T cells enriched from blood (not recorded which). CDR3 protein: CASGTSASSYNEQFF. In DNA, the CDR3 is TGTGCCAGCGGGACTAGCGCAAGCTCCTACAATGAGCAGTTCTTC.